The clone carrying this T cell receptor (beta chain) was counted at least ten times. Per the original data handling: The authors estimated nucleated cell counts from reference gene primer amplification. Profiled with immunoSEQ multiplex PCR; TCRdb holds only in-frame clones, not every one. Clone size and the V and J calls come from that table; the DNA yielded D and trimming. The sample shows around 80,000 clones, 80% to 85% of them seen only once. These data belong to a study of blood T cell repertoires in COVID-19. Study background: Samples representing acute and convalescent COVID-19 were sourced from the United States, Italy and Spain. The analysed material was cDNA or gDNA that came from T cells, B-cell-depleted T cells, or PBMCs.

This CDR3 contains 16 residues. J lost 1 base, V lost 4 bases, and 4 bases had no gene match. CDR1 is LGHDT, CDR2 YNNKEL, per germline (reference sequence). The specimen was peripheral blood. This chain connects TRBV3-1 (or the pseudogene TRBV3-2) to TRBJ2-2; 9 positions agree with TRBD1. This sequence originates from a human donor in a cohort sampled during active COVID-19. The CDR3 region is CASSRGTGWNTGELFF. CDR3 nucleotide sequence: TGTGCCAGCAGCCGAGGGACAGGGTGGAACACCGGGGAGCTGTTTTTT.